Listed below are T cell receptor beta chains from one sample, sequenced in a study of T cell responses to AZD1222 COVID-19 vaccine. Generated by immunoSEQ multiplex PCR, the TCRdb table keeps only in-frame clones and is missing some. Of about 75,000 clones listed, about nine tenths are singletons. Source: peripheral blood, taken 28 days after the second AZD1222 dose. The receptors derive from an adult who received the AZD1222 COVID-19 vaccine. CDR3s include the opening cysteine and the closing phenylalanine or tryptophan. The D gene is left open where the match is weak. Expanded clones get a size class; other rows say once, few or many, or leave the size out.

cdr3_nt: TGTGCCAGCAGTCTTAGCGGGGGATGGGATGAGCAGTTCTTC
cdr3_aa: CASSLSGGWDEQFF
j_call: TRBJ2-1
d_call: TRBD2
cdr3_length: 14
v_call: TRBV2
clone_size: .

cdr3_nt: TGTGCCAGTAGTGCGAGCAATCAGCCCCAGCATTTT
cdr3_aa: CASSASNQPQHF
j_call: TRBJ1-5
d_call: .
cdr3_length: 12
v_call: TRBV19
clone_size: .

cdr3_nt: TGCGCCAGCAGCCTAGGGACTACCATTGGTATTGGAGAGCAGTACTTC
cdr3_aa: CASSLGTTIGIGEQYF
j_call: TRBJ2-7
d_call: TRBD2
cdr3_length: 16
v_call: TRBV5-1
clone_size: .

cdr3_nt: TGTGCCAGCAGCTTAAGGGGGGCCCCACCCAATGAGCAGTTCTTC
cdr3_aa: CASSLRGAPPNEQFF
j_call: TRBJ2-1
d_call: .
cdr3_length: 15
v_call: TRBV7-3
clone_size: once

cdr3_nt: TGCAGCGTGCCGTTGGGACAGGGGCACTATGGCTACACCTTC
cdr3_aa: CSVPLGQGHYGYTF
j_call: TRBJ1-2
d_call: TRBD1
cdr3_length: 14
v_call: TRBV29-1
clone_size: .

cdr3_nt: TGTGCCTCCACCGACCGTAGCTCTGGAAACACCATATATTTT
cdr3_aa: CASTDRSSGNTIYF
j_call: TRBJ1-3
d_call: .
cdr3_length: 14
v_call: TRBV30
clone_size: .

cdr3_nt: TGTGCCAGCAGCCCCGGAGACGATGGTCGAGAGACCCAGTACTTC
cdr3_aa: CASSPGDDGRETQYF
j_call: TRBJ2-5
d_call: .
cdr3_length: 15
v_call: TRBV11-3
clone_size: .

cdr3_nt: TGTGCCATCGGAGCGACCCCTTACGAGCAGTACTTC
cdr3_aa: CAIGATPYEQYF
j_call: TRBJ2-7
d_call: .
cdr3_length: 12
v_call: TRBV10-3
clone_size: .

cdr3_nt: TGTGCCATCAGTGAGGTCCCAGGGGCGAAGCCAGATACGCAGTATTTT
cdr3_aa: CAISEVPGAKPDTQYF
j_call: TRBJ2-3
d_call: .
cdr3_length: 16
v_call: TRBV10-3
clone_size: few

cdr3_nt: TGTGCCAGCAGTTTTCGGGGACAGCTGGTCTTC
cdr3_aa: CASSFRGQLVF
j_call: TRBJ2-7
d_call: TRBD1
cdr3_length: 11
v_call: TRBV28
clone_size: .

cdr3_nt: TGTGCCAGCAGTGAAGAAAGGTTTAGTGAGCAGTTCTTC
cdr3_aa: CASSEERFSEQFF
j_call: TRBJ2-1
d_call: .
cdr3_length: 13
v_call: TRBV2
clone_size: .

cdr3_nt: TGTGCCTGGAGAATGGGACAGGCTGGCGACGAGCAGTACTTC
cdr3_aa: CAWRMGQAGDEQYF
j_call: TRBJ2-7
d_call: TRBD1
cdr3_length: 14
v_call: TRBV30
clone_size: .

cdr3_nt: TGTGCCAGCAGCTTCCGTGATAGCAATCAGCCCCAGCATTTT
cdr3_aa: CASSFRDSNQPQHF
j_call: TRBJ1-5
d_call: .
cdr3_length: 14
v_call: TRBV5-6
clone_size: .

cdr3_nt: TGTGCCAGCAGTAGGCCCGGGACTCAAATCGGGGAGCAGTACTTC
cdr3_aa: CASSRPGTQIGEQYF
j_call: TRBJ2-7
d_call: .
cdr3_length: 15
v_call: TRBV28
clone_size: .

cdr3_nt: TGCAGTCCCAGGTACCAAGAGACCCAGTACTTC
cdr3_aa: CSPRYQETQYF
j_call: TRBJ2-5
d_call: .
cdr3_length: 11
v_call: TRBV20-1
clone_size: .

cdr3_nt: TGTGCCAGCAGTGACTCAAGGAACGCATATAGAGGGAGTTTTAATTCACCCCTCCACTTT
cdr3_aa: CASSDSRNAYRGSFNSPLHF
j_call: TRBJ1-6
d_call: .
cdr3_length: 20
v_call: TRBV6-4
clone_size: .

cdr3_nt: TGCGCCAGCAGCCTGGGGTACAGGGATCCTGAAGCTTTCTTT
cdr3_aa: CASSLGYRDPEAFF
j_call: TRBJ1-1
d_call: .
cdr3_length: 14
v_call: TRBV5-1
clone_size: .

cdr3_nt: TGTGCCAGCAGCTTATTAGCGGGGGGGTCCTTAGCCAAAAACATTCAGTACTTC
cdr3_aa: CASSLLAGGSLAKNIQYF
j_call: TRBJ2-4
d_call: TRBD2
cdr3_length: 18
v_call: TRBV7-2
clone_size: .

cdr3_nt: TGTGCCAGCAGCCGAGGGACAGGGAGCAACAATGAGCAGTTCTTC
cdr3_aa: CASSRGTGSNNEQFF
j_call: TRBJ2-1
d_call: TRBD1
cdr3_length: 15
v_call: TRBV3-1/TRBV3-2
clone_size: .

cdr3_nt: TGTGCCAGCAGGCTACGACAGGGGTTGAACACTGAAGCTTTCTTT
cdr3_aa: CASRLRQGLNTEAFF
j_call: TRBJ1-1
d_call: TRBD1
cdr3_length: 15
v_call: TRBV7-3
clone_size: .

cdr3_nt: TGCGCCAGCAGCAAGAGGGACTCCGCGGAGACCCAGTACTTC
cdr3_aa: CASSKRDSAETQYF
j_call: TRBJ2-5
d_call: .
cdr3_length: 14
v_call: TRBV5-1
clone_size: once

cdr3_nt: TGTGCCAGTAGCCTTGGGACAGGGGGTTTCCTGAACACTGAAGCTTTCTTT
cdr3_aa: CASSLGTGGFLNTEAFF
j_call: TRBJ1-1
d_call: TRBD1
cdr3_length: 17
v_call: TRBV19
clone_size: .

cdr3_nt: TGTGCCAGTAGTATCACCGGGACGGACTACGAGCAGTACTTC
cdr3_aa: CASSITGTDYEQYF
j_call: TRBJ2-7
d_call: .
cdr3_length: 14
v_call: TRBV19
clone_size: .

cdr3_nt: TGTGCCAGCAGCCAAGATCCGGGGGCTAACTATGGCTACACCTTC
cdr3_aa: CASSQDPGANYGYTF
j_call: TRBJ1-2
d_call: .
cdr3_length: 15
v_call: TRBV3-1/TRBV3-2
clone_size: .

cdr3_nt: TGCGCCAGCAGCCGCGGACAGGCGGGTTCACCCCTCCACTTT
cdr3_aa: CASSRGQAGSPLHF
j_call: TRBJ1-6
d_call: TRBD1
cdr3_length: 14
v_call: TRBV5-1
clone_size: .

cdr3_nt: TGTGCCACCAGCACGGGACAGGGGGATGGCTACACCTTC
cdr3_aa: CATSTGQGDGYTF
j_call: TRBJ1-2
d_call: TRBD1
cdr3_length: 13
v_call: TRBV15
clone_size: .

cdr3_nt: TGTGCCAGCAGCCAAGGCCTCACAGGAGACTATGGCTACACCTTC
cdr3_aa: CASSQGLTGDYGYTF
j_call: TRBJ1-2
d_call: .
cdr3_length: 15
v_call: TRBV4-2
clone_size: .

cdr3_nt: TGTGCCAGCAGTTACTCGGGGTGGCAGCCCCAGCATTTT
cdr3_aa: CASSYSGWQPQHF
j_call: TRBJ1-5
d_call: .
cdr3_length: 13
v_call: TRBV6-5
clone_size: .

cdr3_nt: TGTGCCAGCAGTCCCTTTCTCAGTAACTATGGCTACACCTTC
cdr3_aa: CASSPFLSNYGYTF
j_call: TRBJ1-2
d_call: .
cdr3_length: 14
v_call: TRBV7-2
clone_size: .